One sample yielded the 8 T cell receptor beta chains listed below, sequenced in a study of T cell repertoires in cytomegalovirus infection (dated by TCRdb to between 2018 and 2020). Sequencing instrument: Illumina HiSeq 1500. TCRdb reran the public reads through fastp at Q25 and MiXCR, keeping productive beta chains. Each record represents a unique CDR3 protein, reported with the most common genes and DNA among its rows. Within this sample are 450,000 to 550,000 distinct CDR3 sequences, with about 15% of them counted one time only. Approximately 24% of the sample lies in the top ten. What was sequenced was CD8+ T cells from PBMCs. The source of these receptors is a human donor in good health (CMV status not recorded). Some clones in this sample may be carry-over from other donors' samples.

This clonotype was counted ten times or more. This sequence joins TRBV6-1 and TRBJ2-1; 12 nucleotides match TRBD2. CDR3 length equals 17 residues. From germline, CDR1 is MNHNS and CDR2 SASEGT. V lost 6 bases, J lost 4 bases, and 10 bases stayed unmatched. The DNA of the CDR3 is TGTGCCAGCAGGTCCATTCCACTAGCGGGGGGATACAATGAGCAGTTCTTC. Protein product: CASRSIPLAGGYNEQFF.

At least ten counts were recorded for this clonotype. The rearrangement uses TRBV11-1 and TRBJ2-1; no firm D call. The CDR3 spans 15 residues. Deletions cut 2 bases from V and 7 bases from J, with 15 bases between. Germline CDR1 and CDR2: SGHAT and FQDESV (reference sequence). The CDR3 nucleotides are TGTGCCAGCAGCTTATTGATGGCGGAAATGAATGAGCAGTTCTTC. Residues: CASSLLMAEMNEQFF. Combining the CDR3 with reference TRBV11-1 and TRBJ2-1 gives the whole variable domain EAEVAQSPRYKITEKSQAVAFWCDPISGHATLYWYRQILGQGPELLVQFQDESVVDDSQLPKDRFSAERLKGVDSTLKIQPAELGDSAMYLCASSLLMAEMNEQFFGPGTRLTVL.

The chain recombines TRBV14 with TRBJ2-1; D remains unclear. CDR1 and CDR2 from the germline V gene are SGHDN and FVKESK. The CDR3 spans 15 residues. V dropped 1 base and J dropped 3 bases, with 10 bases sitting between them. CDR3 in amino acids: CASSQGAYYYNEQFF. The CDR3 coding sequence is TGTGCCAGCAGCCAAGGTGCCTACTACTACAATGAGCAGTTCTTC.

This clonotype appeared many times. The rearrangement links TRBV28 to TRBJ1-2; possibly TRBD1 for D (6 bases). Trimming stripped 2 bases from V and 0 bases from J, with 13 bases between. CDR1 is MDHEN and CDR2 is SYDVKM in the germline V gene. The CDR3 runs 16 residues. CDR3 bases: TGTGCCAGCAGTTTAGCTCCCGGACAGTCTAACTATGGCTACACCTTC. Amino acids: CASSLAPGQSNYGYTF.

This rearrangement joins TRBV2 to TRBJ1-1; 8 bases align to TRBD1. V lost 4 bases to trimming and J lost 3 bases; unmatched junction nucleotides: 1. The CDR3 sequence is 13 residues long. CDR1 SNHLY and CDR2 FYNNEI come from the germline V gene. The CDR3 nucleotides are TGTGCCAGCAGTGGGACAGGGTACACTGAAGCTTTCTTT. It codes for CASSGTGYTEAFF. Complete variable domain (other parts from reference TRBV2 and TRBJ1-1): EPEVTQTPSHQVTQMGQEVILRCVPISNHLYFYWYRQILGQKVEFLVSFYNNEISEKSEIFDDQFSVERPDGSNFTLKIRSTKLEDSAMYFCASSGTGYTEAFFGQGTRLTVV.

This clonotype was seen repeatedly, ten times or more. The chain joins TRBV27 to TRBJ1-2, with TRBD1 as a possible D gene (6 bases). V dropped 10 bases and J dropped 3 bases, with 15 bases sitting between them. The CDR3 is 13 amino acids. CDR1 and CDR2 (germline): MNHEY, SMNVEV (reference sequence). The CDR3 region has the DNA TGTGCCACCTCGGGGGGCGCAGACTATGGCTACACCTTC. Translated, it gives CATSGGADYGYTF.

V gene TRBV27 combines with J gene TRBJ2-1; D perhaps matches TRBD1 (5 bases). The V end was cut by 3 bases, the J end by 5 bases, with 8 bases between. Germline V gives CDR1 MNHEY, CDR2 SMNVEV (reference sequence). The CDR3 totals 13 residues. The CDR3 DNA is TGTGCCAGCAGTTTTACAGGTGACAATGAGCAGTTCTTC. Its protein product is CASSFTGDNEQFF.

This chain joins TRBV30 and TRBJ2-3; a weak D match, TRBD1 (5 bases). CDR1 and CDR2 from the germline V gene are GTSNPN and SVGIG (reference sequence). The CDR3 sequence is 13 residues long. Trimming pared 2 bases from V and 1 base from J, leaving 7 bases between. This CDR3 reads CAWSRGGTDTQYF. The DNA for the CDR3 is TGTGCCTGGAGTAGGGGCGGCACAGATACGCAGTATTTT.